The clone carrying this TCR beta chain turned up a few times. This CDR3 spans 15 amino acids. The germline CDR1 and CDR2 sequences are SGHNT and YYREEE (reference sequence). The V end was cut by 5 bases, the J end by 10 bases, with 19 bases between. Method: immunoSEQ multiplex PCR; TCRdb's copy keeps in-frame clones and lacks some. The top ten clones hold 0.21% of a sample with 95,000 to 100,000 clones, 96% of them seen once. The sample comes from a study of technical replicates of blood from several donors. The chain has TRBV5-4 and TRBJ1-6; D possibly corresponds to TRBD1 (5 bases). The TCR originated in a human donor in good health. The sample comprised T cells isolated from PBMCs. The CDR3 DNA sequence: TGTGCCAGCAGTTTCCAGACAGCCAGAAGCTCACCCCTCCACTTT. Residues: CASSFQTARSSPLHF.